The 13 T cell receptor beta chains listed next were all sequenced from one sample in a study of blood T cell repertoires in COVID-19. The repertoire was sequenced with immunoSEQ multiplex PCR; TCRdb's copy has only in-frame clones and lacks some. The sample carries about 150,000 clones, over 70% recorded once. The sample comprised PBMCs or T cells enriched from blood (not recorded which). These receptor sequences come from a man aged 65-85 years who had been exposed to COVID-19.

In nucleotides, the CDR3 is TGCAGCGTTGATATCCTAGCGGGGGGAGAGACCCAGTACTTC. Its translation: CSVDILAGGETQYF. The chain employs TRBV29-1 and TRBJ2-5, with 11 nucleotides matching TRBD2. This CDR3 is 14 amino acids long. The V and J ends lost 3 bases and 4 bases, in that order; junction bases with no gene match: 4. The germline CDR1 and CDR2 sequences are SQVTM and ANQGSEA.

J is TRBJ2-1 and V is TRBV7-2; 8 bases map to TRBD2. The V gene's germline CDR1 is SGHTA and CDR2 FQGNSA. J was trimmed by 6 bases and V by 5 bases; bases with no gene match: 12. The CDR3 runs 16 residues. DNA of the CDR3: TGTGCCAGCAGCATCCAAAGCGGGAGTGCCGTCAATGAGCAGTTCTTC. Translated, it gives CASSIQSGSAVNEQFF.

The chain is built from TRBV21-1 and TRBJ1-2; the table's D call of TRBD1 was not tested on the DNA. TRBV21-1 is deemed a pseudogene. The CDR3 length is 11 residues. The chain's CDR3 is CANQGLRGYTF. CDR3 sequence (DNA): TGTGCCAACCAGGGTTTGAGGGGCTACACCTTC.

The V and J genes are TRBV7-3 and TRBJ2-1; a possible D gene is TRBD1 (5 bases). Germline-derived CDR1 and CDR2 are SGHTA and FQGTGA. The CDR3 consists of 13 residues. V lost 4 bases to trimming and J lost 9 bases, with 13 bases between them. The CDR3 is CASSSQGLSEQFF. CDR3 DNA: TGTGCCAGCAGCTCTCAGGGTCTGAGTGAGCAGTTCTTC.

The chain's CDR3 is CASSGEQGNQPQHF. The DNA for the CDR3 is TGTGCCAGCAGTGGGGAACAGGGCAATCAGCCCCAGCATTTT. The V and J genes are TRBV2 and TRBJ1-5; D might be TRBD1 (5 bases). The CDR3 runs 14 residues. V was cut by 4 bases and J by 2 bases, with 9 bases left in between. Per the germline V gene, CDR1 is SNHLY and CDR2 is FYNNEI.

The rearrangement uses TRBV19 and TRBJ1-5, with TRBD1 matching 11 bases. This CDR3 region has 15 residues. V lost 5 bases and J lost 5; bases outside the gene matches: 5. Germline V gene sequence: CDR1 LNHDA, CDR2 SQIVND (reference sequence). CDR3 DNA sequence: TGTGCCAGTAGTGCCCGGACAGGGGGCGATCAGCCCCAGCATTTT. Translated: CASSARTGGDQPQHF.

About this clone: In this CDR3 the conserved last residue, phenylalanine or tryptophan, is missing, so a read error is likely. Because the CDR3's place on the DNA is in doubt, the DNA is left out and the CDR3 is given as listed by TCRdb. The gene calls are TRBV7-9 and TRBJ1-2; the table's D call TRBD1 went unverified against the DNA. The CDR3 region is 10 residues in length, termini included. The V gene's germline CDR1 is SEHNR and CDR2 FQNEAQ (reference sequence). The CDR3 protein is CASSLAQTYI.

The chain uses TRBV19 and TRBJ2-5; 10 bases fit TRBD2. This CDR3 contains 15 residues. Germline assignment: CDR1 LNHDA and CDR2 SQIVND (reference sequence). After removal of 3 bases from V and 6 bases from J, the junction contained 7 bases not matched to a gene. CDR3 sequence reads: CASSIQLAGVQTQYF. The CDR3 coding sequence is TGTGCCAGTAGTATCCAGCTAGCGGGAGTCCAGACCCAGTACTTC.

On this clone itself: One end of the junction does not line up with germline, which may come from a read error. V gene TRBV28 combines with J gene TRBJ2-7; 8 positions match TRBD1. Germline-derived CDR1 and CDR2 are MDHEN and SYDVKM. This CDR3 region has 12 residues. The CDR3 bases are TGTGCCAGCAGTTTACAGAGGACAGGGTTCGACTTC. Its translation is CASSLQRTGFDF.

The chain employs TRBV27 and TRBJ1-3; D perhaps matches TRBD1 (5 bases). This CDR3 is 13 amino acids long. The V end was cut by 6 bases, the J end by 4 bases, with 10 bases between. Germline V gene data show CDR1 as MNHEY and CDR2 as SMNVEV (reference sequence). The CDR3 is CASRPRGGNTIYF. CDR3 sequence (DNA): TGTGCCAGCAGGCCCCGGGGGGGAAACACCATATATTTT.

The chain links TRBV18 to TRBJ2-7; 11 bases line up with TRBD1. The CDR3 totals 14 residues. The trim removed 4 bases at V and 2 bases at J, leaving 1 base unmatched. Germline V gene sequence: CDR1 KGHSH, CDR2 LQKENI. CDR3 DNA: TGTGCCAGCTCACTGGGACAGGGGGCCTACGAGCAGTACTTC. Residues: CASSLGQGAYEQYF.

The gene calls are TRBV10-3 and TRBJ2-7; D may be TRBD1 (7 bases). Germline CDR1 is ENHRY and CDR2 is SYGVKD. Trimming stripped 4 bases from V and 1 base from J, with 14 bases between. This CDR3 has 15 amino acids. CDR3 DNA sequence: TGTGCCATCAGTGCGGGGCAGGGGGGATCCTACGAGCAGTACTTC. Its protein product is CAISAGQGGSYEQYF.

J is TRBJ1-3 and V is TRBV18; D is unresolved. Germline CDR1 is KGHSH and CDR2 is LQKENI. The CDR3 consists of 15 residues. Trimming took off 5 bases at V and 0 bases at J, with 11 bases between the two ends. In DNA form, the CDR3 reads TGTGCCAGCTCAGGCAGAACTAGCTCTGGAAACACCATATATTTT. It translates to CASSGRTSSGNTIYF.